This T cell receptor (beta chain) was documented in a study of monozygotic twins with inflammatory bowel disease. The germline CDR1 and CDR2 sequences are SGHDN and FVKESK. This CDR3 has 15 residues. Making cDNA involved eight separate reactions per sample. TCRdb reworked the 5' RACE reads into one entry per CDR3 protein, no DNA. This sample contains roughly 320,000 distinct CDR3 sequences. This sequence joins TRBV14 and TRBJ1-4; TCRdb selects TRBD1, and the lack of DNA leaves this call unchecked. Sequencing input: blood. This TCR derives from a human donor with ulcerative colitis or Crohn's disease, or a healthy co-twin of an affected twin (not recorded which). CDR3 region: CASSQLQGSNEKLFF.